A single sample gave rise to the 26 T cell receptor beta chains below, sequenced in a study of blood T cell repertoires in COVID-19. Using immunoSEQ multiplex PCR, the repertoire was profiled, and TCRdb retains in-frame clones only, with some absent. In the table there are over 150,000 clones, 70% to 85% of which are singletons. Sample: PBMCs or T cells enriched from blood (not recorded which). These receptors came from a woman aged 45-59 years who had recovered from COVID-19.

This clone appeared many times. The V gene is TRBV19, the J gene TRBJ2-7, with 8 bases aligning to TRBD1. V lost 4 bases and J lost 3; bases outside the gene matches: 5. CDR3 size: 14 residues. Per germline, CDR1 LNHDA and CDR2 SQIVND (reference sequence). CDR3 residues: CASSRDRYNYEQYF. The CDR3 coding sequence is TGTGCCAGTAGTAGGGACAGGTACAACTACGAGCAGTACTTC.

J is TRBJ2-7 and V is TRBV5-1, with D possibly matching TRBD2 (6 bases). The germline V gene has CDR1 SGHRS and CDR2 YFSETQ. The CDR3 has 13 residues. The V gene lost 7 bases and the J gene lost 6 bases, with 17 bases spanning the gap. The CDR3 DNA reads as TGCGCCAGCGGGAAGGGACCAGCGGGCGAGCAGTACTTC. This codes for CASGKGPAGEQYF.

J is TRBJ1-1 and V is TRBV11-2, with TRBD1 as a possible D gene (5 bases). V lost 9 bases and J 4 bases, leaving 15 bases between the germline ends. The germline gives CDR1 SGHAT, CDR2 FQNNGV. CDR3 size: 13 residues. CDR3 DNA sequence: TGTGCCAGTGAAGGGGTTTCGGGCACTGAAGCTTTCTTT. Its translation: CASEGVSGTEAFF.

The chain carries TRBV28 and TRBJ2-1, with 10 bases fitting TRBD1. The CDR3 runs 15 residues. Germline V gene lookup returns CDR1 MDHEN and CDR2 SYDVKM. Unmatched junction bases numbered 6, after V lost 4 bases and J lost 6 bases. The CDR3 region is CASSYWTGGGNEQFF. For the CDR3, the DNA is TGTGCCAGCAGTTACTGGACAGGGGGAGGCAATGAGCAGTTCTTC.

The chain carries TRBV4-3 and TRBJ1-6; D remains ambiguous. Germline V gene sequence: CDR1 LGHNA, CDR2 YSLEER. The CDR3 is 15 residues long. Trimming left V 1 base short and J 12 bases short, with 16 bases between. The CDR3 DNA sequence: TGCGCCAGCAGCCAAGGCGGCAGCGGGCTCCTACCCCTCCACTTT. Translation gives CASSQGGSGLLPLHF.

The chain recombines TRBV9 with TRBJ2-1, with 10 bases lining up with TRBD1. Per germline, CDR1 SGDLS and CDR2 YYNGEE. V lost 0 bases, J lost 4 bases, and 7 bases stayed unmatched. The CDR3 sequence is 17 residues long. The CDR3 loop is CASSVGRGQGIYNEQFF. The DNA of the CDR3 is TGTGCCAGCAGCGTAGGAAGGGGACAGGGGATATACAATGAGCAGTTCTTC.

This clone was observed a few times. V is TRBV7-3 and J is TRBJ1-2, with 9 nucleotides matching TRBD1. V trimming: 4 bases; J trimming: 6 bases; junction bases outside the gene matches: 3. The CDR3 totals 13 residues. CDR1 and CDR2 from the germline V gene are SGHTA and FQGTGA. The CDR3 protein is CASSSRQGDGYTF. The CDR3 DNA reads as TGTGCCAGCAGCTCCCGACAGGGGGATGGCTACACCTTC.

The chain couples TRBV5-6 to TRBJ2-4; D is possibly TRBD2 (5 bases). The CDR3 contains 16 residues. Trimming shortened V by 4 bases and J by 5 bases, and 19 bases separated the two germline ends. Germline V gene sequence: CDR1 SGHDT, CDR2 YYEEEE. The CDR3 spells CASSRPPSGAENIQYF. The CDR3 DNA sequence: TGTGCCAGCAGCCGCCCGCCGAGCGGCGCGGAAAACATTCAGTACTTC.

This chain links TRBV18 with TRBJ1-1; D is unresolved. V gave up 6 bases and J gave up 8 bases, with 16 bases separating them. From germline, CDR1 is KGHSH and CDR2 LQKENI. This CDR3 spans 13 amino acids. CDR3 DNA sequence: TGTGCCAGCTCGCCGACGGTGCGGGGAGAAGCTTTCTTT. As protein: CASSPTVRGEAFF.

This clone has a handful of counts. CDR3 nucleotides: TGTGCCAGCAGTTTTTTCGGCTCTCAGGGGAATGAGCAGTTCTTC. It specifies CASSFFGSQGNEQFF. The chain recombines TRBV28 with TRBJ2-1; TRBD1 might be the D (6 bases). Germline assignment: CDR1 MDHEN and CDR2 SYDVKM. This CDR3 region has 15 residues. Trimming pared 3 bases from V and 7 bases from J, leaving 16 bases between.

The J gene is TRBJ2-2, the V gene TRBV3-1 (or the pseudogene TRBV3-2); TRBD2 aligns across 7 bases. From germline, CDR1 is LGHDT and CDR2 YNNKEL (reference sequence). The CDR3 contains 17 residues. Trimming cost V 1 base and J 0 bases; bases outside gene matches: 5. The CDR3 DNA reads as TGTGCCAGCAGCCAAGCGGGAGGCCTATCGAACACCGGGGAGCTGTTTTTT. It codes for CASSQAGGLSNTGELFF.

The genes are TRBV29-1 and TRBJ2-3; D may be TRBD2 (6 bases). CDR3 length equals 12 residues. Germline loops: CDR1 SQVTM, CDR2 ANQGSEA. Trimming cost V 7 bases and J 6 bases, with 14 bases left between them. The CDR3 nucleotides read TGCAGCGGCCGGATGAGCGGGGATACGCAGTATTTT. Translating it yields CSGRMSGDTQYF.

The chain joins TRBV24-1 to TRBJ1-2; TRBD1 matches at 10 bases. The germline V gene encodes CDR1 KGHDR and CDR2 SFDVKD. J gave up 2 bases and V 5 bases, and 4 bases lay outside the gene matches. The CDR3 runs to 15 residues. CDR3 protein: CATSATTGGNYGYTF. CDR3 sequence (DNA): TGTGCCACCAGTGCCACGACAGGGGGCAACTATGGCTACACCTTC.

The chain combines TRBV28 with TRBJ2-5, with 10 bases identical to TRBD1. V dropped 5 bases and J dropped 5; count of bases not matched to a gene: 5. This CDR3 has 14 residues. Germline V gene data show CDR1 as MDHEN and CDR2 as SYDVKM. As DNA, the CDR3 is TGTGCCAGCAGTACGACAGGGGGCAAGGAGACCCAGTACTTC. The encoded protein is CASSTTGGKETQYF.

CDR3 bases: TGTGCCAGCAGTTTTTCGATGGACAGGGCGTTCTTCGAGCAGTACTTC. Its translation: CASSFSMDRAFFEQYF. The chain uses TRBV6-2 or TRBV6-3 and TRBJ2-7; TRBD1 aligns across 8 bases. Germline-derived CDR1 and CDR2 are MNHEY and SVGEGT. V gave up 4 bases and J gave up 6 bases; unmatched junction bases: 14. The CDR3 consists of 16 residues.

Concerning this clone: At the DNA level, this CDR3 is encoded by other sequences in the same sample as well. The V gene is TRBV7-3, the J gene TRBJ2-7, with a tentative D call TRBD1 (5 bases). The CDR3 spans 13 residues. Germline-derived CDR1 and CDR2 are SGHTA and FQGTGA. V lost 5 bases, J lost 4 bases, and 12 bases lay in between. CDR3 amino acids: CASSPGQGYEQYF. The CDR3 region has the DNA TGTGCCAGCAGCCCGGGCCAGGGATACGAGCAGTACTTC.

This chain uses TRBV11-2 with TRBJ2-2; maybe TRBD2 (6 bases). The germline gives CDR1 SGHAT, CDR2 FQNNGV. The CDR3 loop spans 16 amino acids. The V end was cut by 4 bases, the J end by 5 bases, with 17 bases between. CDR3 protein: CASSSVSGERTGELFF. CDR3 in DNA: TGTGCCAGCAGCTCTGTTTCGGGGGAGAGAACCGGGGAGCTGTTTTTT.

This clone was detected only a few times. CDR3 sequence: CASSFSGQETQYF. CDR3 DNA: TGCGCCAGCAGCTTTTCAGGTCAAGAGACCCAGTACTTC. The V and J genes are TRBV5-1 and TRBJ2-5, with D hard to call. Germline CDR1 is SGHRS and CDR2 is YFSETQ. Trimming took 2 bases from V and 2 from J, leaving 7 bases between them. This CDR3 region has 13 residues.

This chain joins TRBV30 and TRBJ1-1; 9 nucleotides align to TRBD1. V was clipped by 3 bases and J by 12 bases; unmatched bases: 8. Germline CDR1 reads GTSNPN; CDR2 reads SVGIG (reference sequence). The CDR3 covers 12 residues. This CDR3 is CAWSEQGATTFF. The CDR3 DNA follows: TGTGCCTGGAGCGAACAGGGGGCGACGACTTTCTTT.

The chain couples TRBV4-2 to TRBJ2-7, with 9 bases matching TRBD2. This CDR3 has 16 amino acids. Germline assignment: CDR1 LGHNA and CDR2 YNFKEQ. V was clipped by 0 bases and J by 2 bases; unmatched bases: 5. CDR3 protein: CASSQDIVAGAYEQYF. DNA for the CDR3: TGTGCCAGCAGCCAAGATATAGTAGCGGGAGCCTACGAGCAGTACTTC.

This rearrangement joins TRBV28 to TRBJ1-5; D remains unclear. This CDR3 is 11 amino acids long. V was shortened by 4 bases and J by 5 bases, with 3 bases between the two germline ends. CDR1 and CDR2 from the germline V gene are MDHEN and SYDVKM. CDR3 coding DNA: TGTGCCAGCAGTTCAGATCAGCCCCAGCATTTT. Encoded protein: CASSSDQPQHF.

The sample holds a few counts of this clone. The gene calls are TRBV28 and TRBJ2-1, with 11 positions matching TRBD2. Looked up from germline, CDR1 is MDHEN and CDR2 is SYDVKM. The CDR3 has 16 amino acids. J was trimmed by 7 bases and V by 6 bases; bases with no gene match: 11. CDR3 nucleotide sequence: TGTGCCAGCAGCCGCAAGACTAGCGGGATTCGTAATGAGCAGTTCTTC. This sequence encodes CASSRKTSGIRNEQFF.

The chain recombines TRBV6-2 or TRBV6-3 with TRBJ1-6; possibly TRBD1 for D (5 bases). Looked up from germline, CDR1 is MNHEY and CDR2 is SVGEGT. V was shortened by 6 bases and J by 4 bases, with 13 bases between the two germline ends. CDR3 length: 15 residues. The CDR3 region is CASSYAGPYNSPLHF. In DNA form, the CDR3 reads TGTGCCAGCAGCTATGCGGGACCGTATAATTCACCCCTCCACTTT.

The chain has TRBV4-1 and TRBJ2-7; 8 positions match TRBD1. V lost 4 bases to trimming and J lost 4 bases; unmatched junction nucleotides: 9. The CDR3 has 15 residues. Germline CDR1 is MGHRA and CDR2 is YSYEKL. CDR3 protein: CASSRGQGNGYEQYF. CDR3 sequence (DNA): TGCGCCAGCAGCCGAGGACAGGGAAATGGGTACGAGCAGTACTTC.

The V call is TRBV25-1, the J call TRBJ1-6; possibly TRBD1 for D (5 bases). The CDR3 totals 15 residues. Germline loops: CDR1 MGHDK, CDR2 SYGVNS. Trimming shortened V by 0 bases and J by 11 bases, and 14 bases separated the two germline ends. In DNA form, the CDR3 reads TGTGCCAGCAGTGAATATTTGGGACTGCAGGCACCCCTCCACTTT. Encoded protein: CASSEYLGLQAPLHF.

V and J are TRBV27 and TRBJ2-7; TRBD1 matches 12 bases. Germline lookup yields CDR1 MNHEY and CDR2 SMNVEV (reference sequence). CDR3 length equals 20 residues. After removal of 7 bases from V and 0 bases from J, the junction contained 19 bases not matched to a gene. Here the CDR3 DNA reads TGTGCCAGCATATATTGCATATCGGGACAGGGGGCTTTTTGCTCCTACGAGCAGTACTTC. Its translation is CASIYCISGQGAFCSYEQYF.